This T cell receptor (beta chain) was sequenced for a study of shared clonotypes between healthy human individuals. TCRdb's table, derived via immunoSEQ multiplex PCR, lists solely in-frame clones and lacks some. The sample yields some 1,100,000 clones, about 80% seen once. Germline CDR1 reads KGHSH; CDR2 reads LQKENI. Trimming pared 5 bases from V and 6 bases from J, leaving 16 bases between. The CDR3 covers 14 residues. J is TRBJ1-1 and V is TRBV18, with TRBD1 as a possible D gene (5 bases). This TCR was recovered from a man aged 18 to 29 in good health. Some clones in this sample may be carry-over from other donors' samples. Sample: memory CD4+ T cells from PBMCs. Regarding subset: CD45RA-negative fraction. The CDR3 DNA is TGTGCCAGCTCAGGTCAGGGAAAGGTCGCTGAAGCTTTCTTT. Protein sequence: CASSGQGKVAEAFF.